Below are 3 T cell receptor beta chains sequenced from a single sample in a study of blood T cell repertoires in COVID-19. Produced via immunoSEQ multiplex PCR; TCRdb's table is partial and in-frame only. The repertoire includes about 120,000 clones, more than 70% of them detected once, and about 1% sits in the top ten. Sequenced: peripheral blood. The receptors derive from a woman older than 75 with acute or convalescent COVID-19.

Here the CDR3 DNA reads TGCGCCAGCAGCTCCCGGGCCACGGGGGTCAATGAGCAGTTCTTC. It codes for CASSSRATGVNEQFF. The chain recombines TRBV4-1 with TRBJ2-1, with D perhaps matching TRBD2 (6 bases). Germline V gene data show CDR1 as MGHRA and CDR2 as YSYEKL. The CDR3 has 15 amino acids. V was cut by 5 bases and J by 6 bases, with 17 bases left in between.

The gene calls are TRBV3-1 (or the pseudogene TRBV3-2) and TRBJ2-7; D might be TRBD2 (6 bases). V was shortened by 5 bases and J by 0 bases, with 11 bases between the two germline ends. Looked up from germline, CDR1 is LGHDT and CDR2 is YNNKEL (reference sequence). The CDR3 spans 14 residues. The CDR3 DNA sequence: TGTGCCAGCAGCGTTAGCGGAAGCTCCTACGAGCAGTACTTC. Amino acid sequence: CASSVSGSSYEQYF.

This sequence joins TRBV6-6 and TRBJ2-1; 7 nucleotides line up with TRBD1. From germline, CDR1 is MNHNY and CDR2 SVGAGI (reference sequence). V lost 5 bases and J lost 6; bases outside the gene matches: 16. This CDR3 is 17 amino acids long. The CDR3 sequence: CASSHPPDRVNFNEQFF. The CDR3 DNA reads as TGTGCCAGCAGTCATCCCCCCGACAGGGTGAACTTCAATGAGCAGTTCTTC.